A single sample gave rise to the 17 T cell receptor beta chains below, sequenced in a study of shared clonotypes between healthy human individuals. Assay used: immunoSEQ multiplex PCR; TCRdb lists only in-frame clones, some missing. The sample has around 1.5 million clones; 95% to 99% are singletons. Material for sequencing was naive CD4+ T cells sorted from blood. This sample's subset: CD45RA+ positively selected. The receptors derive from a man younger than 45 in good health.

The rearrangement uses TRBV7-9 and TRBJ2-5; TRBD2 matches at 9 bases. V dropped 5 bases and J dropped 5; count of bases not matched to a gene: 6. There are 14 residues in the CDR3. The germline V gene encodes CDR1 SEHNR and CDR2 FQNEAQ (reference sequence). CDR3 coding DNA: TGTGCCAGCAGCGCGGGACTAGCACGGGAGACCCAGTACTTC. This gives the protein CASSAGLARETQYF.

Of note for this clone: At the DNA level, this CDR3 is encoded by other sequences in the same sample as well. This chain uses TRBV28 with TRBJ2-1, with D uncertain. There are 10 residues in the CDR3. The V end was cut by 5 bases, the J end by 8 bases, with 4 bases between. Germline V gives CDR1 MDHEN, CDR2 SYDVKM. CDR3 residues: CASSGYEQFF. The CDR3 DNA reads TGTGCCAGCAGTGGTTATGAGCAGTTCTTC.

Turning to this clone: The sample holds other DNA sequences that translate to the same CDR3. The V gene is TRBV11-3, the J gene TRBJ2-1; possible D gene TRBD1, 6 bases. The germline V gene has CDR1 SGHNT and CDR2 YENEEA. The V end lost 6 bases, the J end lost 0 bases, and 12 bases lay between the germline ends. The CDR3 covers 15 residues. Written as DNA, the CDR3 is TGTGCCAGCAGTCTTCAGGGGAGCTCCTACAATGAGCAGTTCTTC. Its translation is CASSLQGSSYNEQFF. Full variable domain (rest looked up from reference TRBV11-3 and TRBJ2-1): EAGVVQSPRYKIIEKKQPVAFWCNPISGHNTLYWYLQNLGQGPELLIRYENEEAVDDSQLPKDRFSAERLKGVDSTLKIQPAELGDSAVYLCASSLQGSSYNEQFFGPGTRLTVL.

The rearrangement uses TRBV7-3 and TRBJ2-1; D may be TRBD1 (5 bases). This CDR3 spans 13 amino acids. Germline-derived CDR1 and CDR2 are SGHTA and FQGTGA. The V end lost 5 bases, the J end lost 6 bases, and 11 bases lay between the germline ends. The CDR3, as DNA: TGTGCCAGCAGCCTCTACAGGCGCAATGAGCAGTTCTTC. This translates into CASSLYRRNEQFF.

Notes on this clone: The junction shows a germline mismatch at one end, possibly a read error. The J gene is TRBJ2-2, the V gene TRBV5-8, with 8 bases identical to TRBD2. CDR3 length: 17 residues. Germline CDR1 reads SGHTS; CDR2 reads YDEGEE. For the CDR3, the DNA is TGTGCCAGCAGCTTGGTTGGACTAGCCGCGAACACTGGGGAGCTGTTTTTT. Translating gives CASSLVGLAANTGELFF.

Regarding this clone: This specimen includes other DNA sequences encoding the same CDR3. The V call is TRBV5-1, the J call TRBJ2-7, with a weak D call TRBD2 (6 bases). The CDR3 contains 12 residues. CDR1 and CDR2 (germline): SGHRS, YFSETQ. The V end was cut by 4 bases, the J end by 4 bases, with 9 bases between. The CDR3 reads CASSEGTYEQYF. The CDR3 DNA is TGCGCCAGCAGCGAAGGGACTTACGAGCAGTACTTC.

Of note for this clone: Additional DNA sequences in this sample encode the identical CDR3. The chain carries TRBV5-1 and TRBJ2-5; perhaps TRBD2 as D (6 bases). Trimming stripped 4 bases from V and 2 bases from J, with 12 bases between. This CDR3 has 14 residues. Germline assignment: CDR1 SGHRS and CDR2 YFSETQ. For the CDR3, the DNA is TGCGCCAGCAGCAGCCTTGGGGGGCAAGAGACCCAGTACTTC. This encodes CASSSLGGQETQYF.

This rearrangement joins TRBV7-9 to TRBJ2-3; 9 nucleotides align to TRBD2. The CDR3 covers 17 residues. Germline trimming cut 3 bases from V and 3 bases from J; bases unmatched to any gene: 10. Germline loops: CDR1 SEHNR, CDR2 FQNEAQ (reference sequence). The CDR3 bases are TGTGCCAGCAGCTTCCCCTTAGCGGGAGTCAGTACAGATACGCAGTATTTT. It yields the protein CASSFPLAGVSTDTQYF. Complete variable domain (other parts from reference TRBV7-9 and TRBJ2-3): DTGVSQNPRHKITKRGQNVTFRCDPISEHNRLYWYRQTLGQGPEFLTYFQNEAQLEKSRLLSDRFSAERPKGSFSTLEIQRTEQGDSAMYLCASSFPLAGVSTDTQYFGPGTRLTVL.

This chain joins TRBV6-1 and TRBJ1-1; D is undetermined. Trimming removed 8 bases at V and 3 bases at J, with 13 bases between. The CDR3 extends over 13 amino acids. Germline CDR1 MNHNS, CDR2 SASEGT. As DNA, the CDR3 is TGTGCCAGCCTCACCCGGTCGGACACTGAAGCTTTCTTT. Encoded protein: CASLTRSDTEAFF.

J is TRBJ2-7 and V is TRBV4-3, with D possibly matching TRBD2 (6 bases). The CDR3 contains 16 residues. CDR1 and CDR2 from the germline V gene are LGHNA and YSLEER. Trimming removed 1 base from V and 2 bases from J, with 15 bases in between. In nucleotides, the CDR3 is TGCGCCAGCAGCCAAGGCCTGACCGGAGGGGCCTACGAGCAGTACTTC. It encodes CASSQGLTGGAYEQYF.

CDR3: CASSLGDRAPYEQYF. CDR3 nucleotide sequence: TGCGCCAGCAGCTTGGGGGACCGGGCCCCCTACGAGCAGTACTTC. The gene calls are TRBV5-1 and TRBJ2-7, with D tentatively TRBD1 or TRBD2 (5 bases each). Germline lookup yields CDR1 SGHRS and CDR2 YFSETQ. This CDR3 is 15 amino acids long. Trimming stripped 0 bases from V and 2 bases from J, with 12 bases between.

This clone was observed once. The CDR3, as DNA: TGTGCCAGCAGTGAATATCGACAGGTTACCTACAATGAGCAGTTCTTC. This codes for CASSEYRQVTYNEQFF. The chain combines TRBV25-1 with TRBJ2-1; possible D gene TRBD1, 6 bases. The V end lost 0 bases, the J end lost 2 bases, and 11 bases lay between the germline ends. Per germline, CDR1 MGHDK and CDR2 SYGVNS. The length of the CDR3 is 16 residues.

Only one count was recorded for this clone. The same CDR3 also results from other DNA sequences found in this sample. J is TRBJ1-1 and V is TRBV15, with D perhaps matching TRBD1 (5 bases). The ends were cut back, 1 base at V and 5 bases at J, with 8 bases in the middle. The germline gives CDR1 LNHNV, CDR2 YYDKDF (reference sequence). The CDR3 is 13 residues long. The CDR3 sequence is CATSRGPGTEAFF. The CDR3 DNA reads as TGTGCCACCAGCAGAGGCCCAGGGACTGAAGCTTTCTTT.

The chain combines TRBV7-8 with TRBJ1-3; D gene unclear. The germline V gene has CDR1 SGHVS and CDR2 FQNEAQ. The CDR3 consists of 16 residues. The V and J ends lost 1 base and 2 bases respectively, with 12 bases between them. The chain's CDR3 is CASSLEGWVPGNTIYF. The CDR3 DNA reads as TGTGCCAGCAGCTTAGAAGGCTGGGTTCCTGGAAACACCATATATTTT.

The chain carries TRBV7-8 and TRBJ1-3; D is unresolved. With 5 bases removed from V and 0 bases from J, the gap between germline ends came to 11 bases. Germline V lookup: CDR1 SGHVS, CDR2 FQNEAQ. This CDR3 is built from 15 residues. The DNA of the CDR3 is TGTGCCAGCAGCCCTCTGACAAGCTCTGGAAACACCATATATTTT. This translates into CASSPLTSSGNTIYF.

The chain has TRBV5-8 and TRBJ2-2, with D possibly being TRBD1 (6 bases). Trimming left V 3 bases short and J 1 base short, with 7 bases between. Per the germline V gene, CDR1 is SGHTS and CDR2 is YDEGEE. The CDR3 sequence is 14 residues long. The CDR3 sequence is CASSSTGNTGELFF. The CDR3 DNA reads TGTGCCAGCAGCTCGACAGGGAACACCGGGGAGCTGTTTTTT.

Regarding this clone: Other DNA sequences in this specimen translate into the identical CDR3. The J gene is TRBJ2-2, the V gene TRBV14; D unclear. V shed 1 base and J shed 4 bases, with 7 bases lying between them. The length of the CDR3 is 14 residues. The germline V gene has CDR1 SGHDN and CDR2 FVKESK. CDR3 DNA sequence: TGTGCCAGCAGCCAAGTAGGGTCCACCGGGGAGCTGTTTTTT. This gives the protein CASSQVGSTGELFF. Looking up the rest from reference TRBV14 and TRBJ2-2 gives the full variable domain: EAGVTQFPSHSVIEKGQTVTLRCDPISGHDNLYWYRRVMGKEIKFLLHFVKESKQDESGMPNNRFLAERTGGTYSTLKVQPAELEDSGVYFCASSQVGSTGELFFGEGSRLTVL.